This T cell receptor (beta chain) was captured in a study of cytomegalovirus exposure and HLA in healthy donors. Use of 60 Vbeta and 13 Jbeta primers characterized the PCR. Assay: immunoSEQ multiplex PCR; the TCRdb copy retains only in-frame clones and omits some. The table has around 200,000 clones, 74% seen once. The germline CDR1 and CDR2 sequences are LNHDA and SQIVND (reference sequence). Trimming took 4 bases from V and 6 from J, leaving 10 bases between them. The CDR3 is 12 amino acids. The sample comprised PBMCs. J is TRBJ2-7 and V is TRBV19, with D tentatively TRBD1 (5 bases). This clonotype was sampled from a young woman in good health and CMV-seropositive. The CDR3 bases are TGTGCCAGTAGTAGAGACAGTGGCGAGCAGTACTTC. It codes for CASSRDSGEQYF.